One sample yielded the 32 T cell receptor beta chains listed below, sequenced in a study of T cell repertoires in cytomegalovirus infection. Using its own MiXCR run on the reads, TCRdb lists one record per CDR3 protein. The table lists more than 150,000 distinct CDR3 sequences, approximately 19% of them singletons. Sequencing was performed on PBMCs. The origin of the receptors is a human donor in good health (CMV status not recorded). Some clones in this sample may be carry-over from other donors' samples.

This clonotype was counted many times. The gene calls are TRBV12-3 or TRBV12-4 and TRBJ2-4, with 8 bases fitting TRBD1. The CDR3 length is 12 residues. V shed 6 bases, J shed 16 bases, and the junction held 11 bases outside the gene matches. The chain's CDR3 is CASSPDRDRFYF. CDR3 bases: TGTGCCAGCAGCCCCGATAGGGACAGGTTTTACTTC.

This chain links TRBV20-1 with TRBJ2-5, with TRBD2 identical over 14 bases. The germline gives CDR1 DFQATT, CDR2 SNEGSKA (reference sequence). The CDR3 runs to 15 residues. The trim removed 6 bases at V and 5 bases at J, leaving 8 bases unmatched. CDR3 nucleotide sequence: TGCAGTGCCACGACTAGCGGGGGGGCTTGGGAGACCCAGTACTTC. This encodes CSATTSGGAWETQYF.

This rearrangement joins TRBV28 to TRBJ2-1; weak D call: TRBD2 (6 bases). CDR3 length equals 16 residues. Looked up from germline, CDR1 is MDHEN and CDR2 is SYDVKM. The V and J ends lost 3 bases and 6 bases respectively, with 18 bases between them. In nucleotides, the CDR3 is TGTGCCAGCAGTTTGTTGGGGCTAGCGACGGGCAATGAGCAGTTCTTC. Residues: CASSLLGLATGNEQFF.

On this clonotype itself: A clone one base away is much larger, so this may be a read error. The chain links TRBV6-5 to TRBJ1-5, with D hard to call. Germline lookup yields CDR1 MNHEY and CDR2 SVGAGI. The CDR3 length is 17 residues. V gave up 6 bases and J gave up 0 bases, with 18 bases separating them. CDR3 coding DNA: TGTGCCAGCAGCCCAAATCGGGAGTTTTATAGCAATCAGCCCCAGCATTTT. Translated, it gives CASSPNREFYSNQPQHF.

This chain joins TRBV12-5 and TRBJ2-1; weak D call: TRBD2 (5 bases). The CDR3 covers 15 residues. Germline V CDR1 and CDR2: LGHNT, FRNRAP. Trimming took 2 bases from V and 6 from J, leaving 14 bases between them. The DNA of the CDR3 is TGTGCTAGTGGTTTGCCCCCCCCCGGGGTCAATGAGCAGTTCTTC. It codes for CASGLPPPGVNEQFF.

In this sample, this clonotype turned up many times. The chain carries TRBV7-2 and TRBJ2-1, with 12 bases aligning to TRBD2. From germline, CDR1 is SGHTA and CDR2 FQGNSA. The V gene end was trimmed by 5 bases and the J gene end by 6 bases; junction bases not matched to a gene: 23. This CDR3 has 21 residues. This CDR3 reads CASSPRDEGLILAGGPNEQFF. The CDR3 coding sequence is TGTGCCAGCAGCCCCCGGGACGAGGGCCTAATTCTAGCGGGAGGGCCCAATGAGCAGTTCTTC.

The chain's CDR3 is CASSFNRYNYGYTF. The CDR3 DNA sequence: TGTGCCAGCAGTTTTAACCGATATAACTATGGCTACACCTTC. The rearrangement joins TRBV27 to TRBJ1-2; unclear D gene. Germline V gene lookup returns CDR1 MNHEY and CDR2 SMNVEV (reference sequence). Trimming took 3 bases from V and 1 from J, leaving 9 bases between them. CDR3 size: 14 residues.

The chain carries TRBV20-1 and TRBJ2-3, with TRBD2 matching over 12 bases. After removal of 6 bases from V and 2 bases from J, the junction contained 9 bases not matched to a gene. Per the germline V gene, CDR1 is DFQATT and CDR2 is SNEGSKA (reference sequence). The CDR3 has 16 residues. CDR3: CSAQGGTSGLTDTQYF. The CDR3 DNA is TGCAGTGCCCAAGGGGGGACTAGCGGGCTCACAGATACGCAGTATTTT.

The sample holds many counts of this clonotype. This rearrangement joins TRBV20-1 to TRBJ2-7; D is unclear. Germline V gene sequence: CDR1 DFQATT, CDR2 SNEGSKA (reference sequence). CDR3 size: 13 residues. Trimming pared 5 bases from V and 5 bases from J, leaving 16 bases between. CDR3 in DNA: TGCAGTGCTGCCCTTCCGCGAGACCACGAGCAGTACTTC. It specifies CSAALPRDHEQYF.

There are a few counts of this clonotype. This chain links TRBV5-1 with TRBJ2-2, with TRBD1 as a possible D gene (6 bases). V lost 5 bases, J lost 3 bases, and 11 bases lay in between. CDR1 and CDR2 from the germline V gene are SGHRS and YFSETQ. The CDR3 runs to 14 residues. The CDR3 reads CASRRRQDTGELFF. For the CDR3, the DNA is TGCGCCAGCAGGCGACGACAGGACACCGGGGAGCTGTTTTTT.

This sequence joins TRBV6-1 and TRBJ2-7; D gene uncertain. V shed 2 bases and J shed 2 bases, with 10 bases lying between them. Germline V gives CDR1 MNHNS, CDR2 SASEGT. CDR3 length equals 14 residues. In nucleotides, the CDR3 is TGTGCCAGCAGTGAAAGATATCCGCCCTACGAGCAGTACTTC. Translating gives CASSERYPPYEQYF.

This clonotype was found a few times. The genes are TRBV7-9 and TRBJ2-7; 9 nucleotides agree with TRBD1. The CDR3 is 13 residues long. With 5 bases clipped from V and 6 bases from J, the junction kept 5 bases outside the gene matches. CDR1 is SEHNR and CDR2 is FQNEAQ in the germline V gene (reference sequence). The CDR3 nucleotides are TGTGCCAGCAGCGTAGGGACAGGGCGCGAGCAGTACTTC. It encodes CASSVGTGREQYF.

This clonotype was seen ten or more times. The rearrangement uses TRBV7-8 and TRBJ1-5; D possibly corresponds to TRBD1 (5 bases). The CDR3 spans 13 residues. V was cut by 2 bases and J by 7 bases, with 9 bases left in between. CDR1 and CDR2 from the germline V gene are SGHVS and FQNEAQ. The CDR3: CASSLIGDQPQHF. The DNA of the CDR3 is TGTGCCAGCAGCTTAATCGGGGACCAGCCCCAGCATTTT.

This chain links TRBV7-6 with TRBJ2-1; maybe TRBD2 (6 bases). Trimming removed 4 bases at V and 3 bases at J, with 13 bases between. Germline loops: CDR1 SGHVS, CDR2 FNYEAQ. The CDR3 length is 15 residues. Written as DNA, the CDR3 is TGTGCCAGCAGCTCCTTAGCGGTGGGCTACAATGAGCAGTTCTTC. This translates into CASSSLAVGYNEQFF.

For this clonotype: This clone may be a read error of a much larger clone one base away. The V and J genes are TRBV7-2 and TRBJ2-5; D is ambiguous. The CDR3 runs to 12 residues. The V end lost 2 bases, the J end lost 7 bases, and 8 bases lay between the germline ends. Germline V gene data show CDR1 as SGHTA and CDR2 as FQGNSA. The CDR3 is CASSLTFGTQYF. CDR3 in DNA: TGTGCCAGCAGCTTAACCTTCGGGACCCAGTACTTC.

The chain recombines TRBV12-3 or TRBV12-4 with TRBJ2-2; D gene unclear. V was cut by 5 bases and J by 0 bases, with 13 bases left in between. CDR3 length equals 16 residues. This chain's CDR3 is CASSPRGFSNTGELFF. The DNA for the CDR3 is TGTGCCAGCAGTCCCAGAGGTTTCTCGAACACCGGGGAGCTGTTTTTT.

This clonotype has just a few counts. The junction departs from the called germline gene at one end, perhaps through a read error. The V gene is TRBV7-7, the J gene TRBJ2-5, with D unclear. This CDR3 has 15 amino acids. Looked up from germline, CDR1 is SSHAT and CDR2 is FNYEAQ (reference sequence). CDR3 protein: CASSLVGTHQETQYF. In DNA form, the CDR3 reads TGTGCTAGCAGCTTAGTCGGCACCCACCAAGAGACCCAGTACTTC.

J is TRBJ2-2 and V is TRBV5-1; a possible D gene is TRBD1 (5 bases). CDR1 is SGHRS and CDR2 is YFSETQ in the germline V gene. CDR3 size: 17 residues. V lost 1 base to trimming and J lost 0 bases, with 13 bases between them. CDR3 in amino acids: CASSLIPTDANTGELFF. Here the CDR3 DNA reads TGCGCCAGCAGCTTGATCCCGACAGACGCGAACACCGGGGAGCTGTTTTTT.

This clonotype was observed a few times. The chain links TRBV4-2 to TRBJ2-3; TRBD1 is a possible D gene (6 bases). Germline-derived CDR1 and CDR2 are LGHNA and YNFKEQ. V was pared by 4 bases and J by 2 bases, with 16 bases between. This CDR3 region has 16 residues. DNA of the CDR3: TGTGCCAGCAGCCGGCTGACGGGACAAAACACAGATACGCAGTATTTT. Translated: CASSRLTGQNTDTQYF.

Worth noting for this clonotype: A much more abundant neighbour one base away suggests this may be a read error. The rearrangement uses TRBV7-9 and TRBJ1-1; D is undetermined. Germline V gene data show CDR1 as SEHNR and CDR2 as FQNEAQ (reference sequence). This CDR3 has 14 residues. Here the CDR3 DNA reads TGTGCCAGCAGCCAAAAGACGGGGAACAGTGAAGCTTTCTTT. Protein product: CASSQKTGNSEAFF.

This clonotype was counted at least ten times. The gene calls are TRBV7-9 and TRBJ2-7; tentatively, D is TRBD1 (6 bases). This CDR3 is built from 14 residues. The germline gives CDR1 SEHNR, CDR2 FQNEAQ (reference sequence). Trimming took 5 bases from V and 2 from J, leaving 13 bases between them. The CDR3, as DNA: TGTGCCAGCAGCCCTCCCGGGACAACCTACGAGCAGTACTTC. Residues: CASSPPGTTYEQYF.

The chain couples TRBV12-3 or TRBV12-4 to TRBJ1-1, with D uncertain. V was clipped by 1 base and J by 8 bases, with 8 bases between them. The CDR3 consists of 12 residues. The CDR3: CASSLGGKEAFF. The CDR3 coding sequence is TGTGCCAGCAGTTTAGGGGGTAAAGAAGCTTTCTTT.

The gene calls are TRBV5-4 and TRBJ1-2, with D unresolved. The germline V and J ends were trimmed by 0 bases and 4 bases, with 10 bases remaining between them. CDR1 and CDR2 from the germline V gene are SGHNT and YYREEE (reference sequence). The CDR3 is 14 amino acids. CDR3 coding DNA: TGTGCCAGCAGCTTGGACAGCCGAGGCTATGGCTACACCTTC. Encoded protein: CASSLDSRGYGYTF.

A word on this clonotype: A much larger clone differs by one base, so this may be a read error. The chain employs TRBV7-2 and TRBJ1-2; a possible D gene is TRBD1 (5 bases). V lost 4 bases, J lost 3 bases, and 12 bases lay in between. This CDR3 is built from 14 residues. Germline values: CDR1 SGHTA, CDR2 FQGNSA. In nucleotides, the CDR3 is TGTGCCAGCAGCTCTTGTCTAGGGGACTATGGCTACACCTTC. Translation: CASSSCLGDYGYTF.

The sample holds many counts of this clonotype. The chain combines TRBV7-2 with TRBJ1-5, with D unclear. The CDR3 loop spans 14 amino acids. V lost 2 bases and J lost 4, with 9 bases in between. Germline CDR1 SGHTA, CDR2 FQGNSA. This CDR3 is CASSLNLGNQPQHF. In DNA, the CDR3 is TGTGCCAGCAGCTTAAATTTAGGGAATCAGCCCCAGCATTTT.

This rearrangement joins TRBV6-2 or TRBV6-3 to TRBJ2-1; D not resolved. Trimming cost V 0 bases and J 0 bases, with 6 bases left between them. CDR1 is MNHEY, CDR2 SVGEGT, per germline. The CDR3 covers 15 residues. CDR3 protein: CASSYSFYSYNEQFF. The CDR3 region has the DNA TGTGCCAGCAGTTACTCGTTCTACTCCTACAATGAGCAGTTCTTC.

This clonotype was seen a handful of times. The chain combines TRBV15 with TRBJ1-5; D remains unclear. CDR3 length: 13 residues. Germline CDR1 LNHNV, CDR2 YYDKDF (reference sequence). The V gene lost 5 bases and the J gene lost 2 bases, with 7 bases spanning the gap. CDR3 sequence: CATSLVGNQPQHF. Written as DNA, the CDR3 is TGTGCCACCAGCCTAGTGGGCAATCAGCCCCAGCATTTT.

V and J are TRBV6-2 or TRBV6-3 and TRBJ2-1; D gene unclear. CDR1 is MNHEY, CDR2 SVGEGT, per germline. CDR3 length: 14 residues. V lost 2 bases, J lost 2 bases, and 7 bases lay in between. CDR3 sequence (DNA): TGTGCCAGCAGTTACGCCGGACCCTACAATGAGCAGTTCTTC. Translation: CASSYAGPYNEQFF.

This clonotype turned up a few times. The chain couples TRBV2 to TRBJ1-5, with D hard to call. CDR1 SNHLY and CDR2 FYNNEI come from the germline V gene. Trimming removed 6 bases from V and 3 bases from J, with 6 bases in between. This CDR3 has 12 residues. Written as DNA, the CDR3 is TGTGCCAGCAGGGGCGACAATCAGCCCCAGCATTTT. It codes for CASRGDNQPQHF.

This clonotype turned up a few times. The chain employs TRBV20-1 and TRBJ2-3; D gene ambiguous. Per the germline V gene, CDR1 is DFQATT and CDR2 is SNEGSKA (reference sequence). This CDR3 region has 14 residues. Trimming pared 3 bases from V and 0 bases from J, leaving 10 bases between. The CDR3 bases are TGCAGTGCTAGTGGCGGCTCTAGCACAGATACGCAGTATTTT. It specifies CSASGGSSTDTQYF.

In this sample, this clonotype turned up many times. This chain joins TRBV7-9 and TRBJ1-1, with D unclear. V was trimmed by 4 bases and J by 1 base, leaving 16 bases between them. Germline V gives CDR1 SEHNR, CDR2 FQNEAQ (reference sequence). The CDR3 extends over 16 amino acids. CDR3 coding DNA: TGTGCCAGCAGCTCGGATAACTGGTTGGAGAACACTGAAGCTTTCTTT. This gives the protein CASSSDNWLENTEAFF.

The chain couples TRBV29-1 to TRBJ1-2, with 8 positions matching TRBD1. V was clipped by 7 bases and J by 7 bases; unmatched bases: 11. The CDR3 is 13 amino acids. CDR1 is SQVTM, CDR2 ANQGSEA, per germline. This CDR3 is CSASGQGLFGYTF. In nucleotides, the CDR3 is TGCAGCGCCTCCGGACAGGGTCTTTTTGGCTACACCTTC.